One and the same sample provided the 25 T cell receptor beta chains below, sequenced in a study of T cell changes during pregnancy in multiple sclerosis. Sequenced by immunoSEQ multiplex PCR; TCRdb stores in-frame clones only, minus some. This sample has over 50,000 clones, with 88% found just once. Here the sequenced sample was peripheral blood, taken in the first trimester of pregnancy. The source is a female donor with multiple sclerosis, enrolled in a pregnancy study.

The chain links TRBV5-1 to TRBJ2-1, with D perhaps matching TRBD2 (6 bases). V lost 2 bases, J lost 6 bases, and 18 bases lay in between. The CDR3 covers 16 residues. Germline V gene lookup returns CDR1 SGHRS and CDR2 YFSETQ. CDR3 in amino acids: CASSFGSGLVRNEQFF. The CDR3 DNA sequence: TGCGCCAGCAGCTTTGGAAGCGGGTTAGTGCGCAATGAGCAGTTCTTC.

The chain couples TRBV7-9 to TRBJ2-1, with 8 bases fitting TRBD1. V gave up 4 bases and J gave up 5 bases; unmatched junction bases: 10. The CDR3 is made up of 16 amino acids. CDR1 and CDR2 from the germline V gene are SEHNR and FQNEAQ (reference sequence). The CDR3 nucleotides read TGTGCCAGCAGCTCTGCTGGACAGGGCCCCGACAATGAGCAGTTCTTC. Residues: CASSSAGQGPDNEQFF.

This clone has just a few counts. This chain connects TRBV4-3 to TRBJ2-3; D might be TRBD1 (6 bases). Trimming left V 7 bases short and J 4 bases short, with 9 bases between. The germline V gene has CDR1 LGHNA and CDR2 YSLEER. There are 12 residues in the CDR3. CDR3 loop: CASKDRADTQYF. The CDR3 DNA reads TGCGCCAGCAAGGACAGAGCAGATACGCAGTATTTT.

V is TRBV7-9 and J is TRBJ2-7, with no clear D. V was cut by 5 bases and J by 5 bases, with 10 bases left in between. The CDR3 is 12 amino acids. In germline, CDR1 is SEHNR, CDR2 FQNEAQ (reference sequence). CDR3 loop: CASSVLLDEQYF. CDR3 nucleotide sequence: TGTGCCAGCAGCGTGCTATTGGACGAGCAGTACTTC.

The rearrangement uses TRBV27 and TRBJ2-3, with TRBD2 matching 9 bases. CDR1 is MNHEY, CDR2 SMNVEV, per germline (reference sequence). The CDR3 contains 16 residues. V lost 2 bases to trimming and J lost 10 bases; unmatched junction nucleotides: 13. CDR3 loop: CASSLLASGIIESQYF. The CDR3 bases are TGTGCCAGCAGTTTACTCGCTAGCGGGATAATCGAGTCGCAGTATTTT.

Turning to this clone: One junction end disagrees with the germline gene, perhaps due to a read error. The CDR3 DNA sequence: TGTGCTAGCAGCTTAGGGGAAAGGGACTCCACAGATACGCAGTATTTT. This sequence encodes CASSLGERDSTDTQYF. V gene TRBV7-7 combines with J gene TRBJ2-3; perhaps TRBD2 as D (6 bases). CDR1 and CDR2 from the germline V gene are SSHAT and FNYEAQ (reference sequence). The CDR3 totals 16 residues. Variable domain in full (rest from reference TRBV7-7 and TRBJ2-3): GAGVSQSPRYKVTKRGQDVTLRCDPISSHATLYWYQQALGQGPEFLTYFNYEAQPDKSGLPSDRFSAERPEGSISTLTIQRTEQRDSAMYRCASSLGERDSTDTQYFGPGTRLTVL.

As DNA, the CDR3 is TGCGCCAGCAGCCGGGACAGGGAAGGCACTGAAGCTTTCTTT. It specifies CASSRDREGTEAFF. This chain connects TRBV5-1 to TRBJ1-1; 9 bases are shared with TRBD1. V shed 4 bases, J shed 4 bases, and the junction held 5 bases outside the gene matches. This CDR3 is built from 14 residues. The germline gives CDR1 SGHRS, CDR2 YFSETQ.

This rearrangement joins TRBV5-1 to TRBJ2-5; TRBD1 agrees at 8 bases. V dropped 4 bases and J dropped 4; count of bases not matched to a gene: 3. The V gene's germline CDR1 is SGHRS and CDR2 YFSETQ. The CDR3 is 13 amino acids. This CDR3 reads CASSQGARETQYF. The CDR3 DNA reads TGCGCCAGCAGCCAGGGGGCGCGAGAGACCCAGTACTTC. The variable domain in full, completed from reference TRBV5-1 and TRBJ2-5, reads KAGVTQTPRYLIKTRGQQVTLSCSPISGHRSVSWYQQTPGQGLQFLFEYFSETQRNKGNFPGRFSGRQFSNSRSEMNVSTLELGDSALYLCASSQGARETQYFGPGTRLLVL.

This clone showed up just a few times. V is TRBV27 and J is TRBJ2-1; TRBD2 matches 7 bases. Trimming took 5 bases from V and 0 from J; bases not matched to a gene: 7. Germline V lookup: CDR1 MNHEY, CDR2 SMNVEV (reference sequence). The CDR3 loop spans 16 amino acids. DNA of the CDR3: TGTGCCAGCAGTGCCGGGAGGATGAGCTCCTACAATGAGCAGTTCTTC. Translation gives CASSAGRMSSYNEQFF.

This chain joins TRBV19 and TRBJ1-2; 8 nucleotides agree with TRBD1. The CDR3 extends over 17 amino acids. The germline CDR1 and CDR2 sequences are LNHDA and SQIVND (reference sequence). Trimming at V came to 4 bases and at J to 0 bases, leaving 10 bases not matched to a gene. The DNA for the CDR3 is TGTGCCAGTAGTACCCCGGGACAGGAACTACCTAACTATGGCTACACCTTC. It specifies CASSTPGQELPNYGYTF.

The V and J genes are TRBV7-9 and TRBJ2-5; possibly TRBD2 for D (5 bases). Trimming took off 5 bases at V and 4 bases at J, with 17 bases between the two ends. This CDR3 region has 15 residues. Germline V lookup: CDR1 SEHNR, CDR2 FQNEAQ (reference sequence). CDR3 residues: CASSAGGLEGETQYF. The CDR3 DNA sequence: TGTGCCAGCAGCGCCGGTGGGCTTGAGGGAGAGACCCAGTACTTC.

The J gene is TRBJ1-1, the V gene TRBV5-5; 8 nucleotides align to TRBD1. CDR3 length equals 15 residues. Germline assignment: CDR1 SGHKS and CDR2 YYEKEE (reference sequence). Trimming at V came to 2 bases and at J to 5 bases, leaving 8 bases not matched to a gene. The CDR3 protein is CASSFPGQDRTEAFF. CDR3 nucleotides: TGTGCCAGCAGCTTTCCGGGACAGGATCGGACTGAAGCTTTCTTT.

The rearrangement uses TRBV29-1 and TRBJ1-3; the D is unclear. The germline gives CDR1 SQVTM, CDR2 ANQGSEA. Trimming left V 4 bases short and J 0 bases short, with 7 bases between. The CDR3 runs to 13 residues. CDR3 region: CSVAEHSGNTIYF. Here the CDR3 DNA reads TGCAGCGTTGCTGAGCACTCTGGAAACACCATATATTTT.

V usage is TRBV28 and J usage is TRBJ2-7, with D possibly TRBD2 on 5 matching bases. Trimming shortened V by 3 bases and J by 4 bases, and 13 bases separated the two germline ends. Per the germline V gene, CDR1 is MDHEN and CDR2 is SYDVKM. This CDR3 spans 14 amino acids. CDR3 in amino acids: CASSLSFKRYEQYF. The CDR3 coding sequence is TGTGCCAGCAGTTTGAGTTTTAAGCGGTACGAGCAGTACTTC. Full variable domain (outside the CDR3, taken from reference TRBV28 and TRBJ2-7): DVKVTQSSRYLVKRTGEKVFLECVQDMDHENMFWYRQDPGLGLRLIYFSYDVKMKEKGDIPEGYSVSREKKERFSLILESASTNQTSMYLCASSLSFKRYEQYFGPGTRLTVT.

The chain recombines TRBV5-1 with TRBJ2-3; TRBD1 is a possible D gene (6 bases). The V gene's germline CDR1 is SGHRS and CDR2 YFSETQ. This CDR3 region has 16 residues. Trimming stripped 1 base from V and 0 bases from J, with 12 bases between. The CDR3 nucleotides are TGCGCCAGCAGCTTGCAGGGGATTTCTAGCACAGATACGCAGTATTTT. Translation: CASSLQGISSTDTQYF.

Note on this clone: Given a much more abundant clone one base away, this may be a read error. The V gene is TRBV6-1, the J gene TRBJ2-7, with 12 bases fitting TRBD2. V gave up 3 bases and J gave up 0 bases; unmatched junction bases: 0. The CDR3 spans 15 residues. CDR1 is MNHNS, CDR2 SASEGT, per germline. The CDR3 region has the DNA TGTGCCAGCAGTGAGGGACTAGCGGGCTCCTACGAGCAGTACTTC. Translation: CASSEGLAGSYEQYF.

V gene TRBV27 combines with J gene TRBJ2-1; D uncertain. Trimming left V 3 bases short and J 10 bases short, with 13 bases between. The CDR3 length is 13 residues. Germline V lookup: CDR1 MNHEY, CDR2 SMNVEV (reference sequence). CDR3 sequence (DNA): TGTGCCAGCAGTTTTCTGAGCGTAGAAGAGCAGTTCTTC. It is translated as CASSFLSVEEQFF.

This chain connects TRBV5-5 to TRBJ1-2; TRBD1 matches at 9 bases. The length of the CDR3 is 19 residues. Unmatched junction bases numbered 22, after V lost 6 bases and J lost 4 bases. CDR1 SGHKS and CDR2 YYEKEE come from the germline V gene (reference sequence). The CDR3 DNA reads TGTGCCAGCACCACACCTTTTAAGGGGACAGGGTGGAGAAGCTATGGCTACACCTTC. This translates into CASTTPFKGTGWRSYGYTF.

The genes are TRBV30 and TRBJ1-5; TRBD1 might be the D (6 bases). Looked up from germline, CDR1 is GTSNPN and CDR2 is SVGIG (reference sequence). The V and J ends lost 0 bases and 6 bases respectively, with 18 bases between them. The CDR3 has 16 residues. Here the CDR3 DNA reads TGTGCCTGGAGTGTACGGCCCGCGGGGGCGAGTCAGCCCCAGCATTTT. This sequence encodes CAWSVRPAGASQPQHF. Based on the CDR3 plus reference TRBV30 and TRBJ1-5, the full variable domain is SQTIHQWPATLVQPVGSPLSLECTVEGTSNPNLYWYRQAAGRGLQLLFYSVGIGQISSEVPQNLSASRPQDRQFILSSKKLLLSDSGFYLCAWSVRPAGASQPQHFGDGTRLSIL.

The chain uses TRBV7-2 and TRBJ1-3, with 9 bases lining up with TRBD1. The V gene end was trimmed by 5 bases and the J gene end by 4 bases; junction bases not matched to a gene: 6. Germline lookup yields CDR1 SGHTA and CDR2 FQGNSA. The CDR3 sequence is 15 residues long. The CDR3 here is CASSQSDRGGNTIYF. CDR3 DNA: TGTGCCAGCAGCCAGAGTGACAGGGGGGGAAACACCATATATTTT.

Turning to this clone: The junction shows a germline mismatch at one end, possibly a read error. J is TRBJ2-3 and V is TRBV7-7; TRBD2 is a possible D gene (6 bases). Germline-derived CDR1 and CDR2 are SSHAT and FNYEAQ (reference sequence). This CDR3 is 13 amino acids long. CDR3 protein: CASSLSGTDTQYF. CDR3 sequence (DNA): TGTGCTAGCAGCTTAAGCGGGACAGATACGCAGTATTTT.

J is TRBJ2-5 and V is TRBV5-8; 8 bases fit TRBD1. J lost 2 bases, V lost 4 bases, and 7 bases had no gene match. Germline V CDR1 and CDR2: SGHTS, YDEGEE. The CDR3 length is 15 residues. The CDR3 spells CASSPTGTGQETQYF. The CDR3 nucleotides read TGTGCCAGCAGCCCAACCGGGACAGGACAAGAGACCCAGTACTTC.

V usage is TRBV11-2 and J usage is TRBJ1-4; TRBD1 matches 9 bases. Unmatched junction bases numbered 9, after V lost 4 bases and J lost 3 bases. Germline CDR1 reads SGHAT; CDR2 reads FQNNGV. The CDR3 length is 17 residues. As DNA, the CDR3 is TGTGCCAGCAGCTGGACGGGACAGGGATTTGCTAATGAAAAACTGTTTTTT. Protein: CASSWTGQGFANEKLFF.

V is TRBV27 and J is TRBJ2-7; 7 bases map to TRBD1. Germline CDR1 and CDR2: MNHEY and SMNVEV (reference sequence). The J segment lost 2 bases and the V segment lost 4 bases, leaving 5 bases of the junction unmatched. This CDR3 spans 14 amino acids. The CDR3 is CASSSPGQAYEQYF. CDR3 in DNA: TGTGCCAGCAGTTCCCCCGGACAGGCCTACGAGCAGTACTTC.

The chain links TRBV9 to TRBJ2-1, with TRBD2 matching 8 bases. The CDR3 is 17 residues long. Trimming removed 0 bases from V and 6 bases from J; junction bases left unmatched: 11. Germline CDR1 SGDLS, CDR2 YYNGEE. Here the CDR3 DNA reads TGTGCCAGCAGCGTAGCTACTGGGGTAGCGGGACGCAATGAGCAGTTCTTC. It yields the protein CASSVATGVAGRNEQFF.